Below are 5 T cell receptor beta chains sequenced from a single sample in a study of cytomegalovirus exposure and HLA in healthy donors. Only in-frame clones appear in the TCRdb table, and some are missing; sequencing was by immunoSEQ multiplex PCR. The sample lists about 200,000 clones, roughly 84% occurring once. Sequencing was performed on PBMCs. The origin of the receptors is a woman aged 18-35 years in good health and CMV-seropositive.

The CDR3 region is CASSLLGPNYGYTF. In nucleotides, the CDR3 is TGTGCCAGCAGTTTATTGGGCCCGAACTATGGCTACACCTTC. The chain recombines TRBV28 with TRBJ1-2; D remains ambiguous. Trimming cost V 1 base and J 2 bases, with 8 bases left between them. The CDR3 consists of 14 residues. The V gene's germline CDR1 is MDHEN and CDR2 SYDVKM.

The table lists this clone with a few counts. The chain has TRBV7-2 and TRBJ1-2; 7 nucleotides agree with TRBD1. From germline, CDR1 is SGHTA and CDR2 FQGNSA. V trimming: 5 bases; J trimming: 0 bases; junction bases outside the gene matches: 3. CDR3 length: 14 amino acids. The CDR3 sequence: CASSPGTANYGYTF. CDR3 DNA: TGTGCCAGCAGCCCAGGGACAGCTAACTATGGCTACACCTTC.

The rearrangement links TRBV18 to TRBJ2-3; D possibly corresponds to TRBD2 (5 bases). CDR1 and CDR2 (germline): KGHSH, LQKENI. CDR3 length equals 16 residues. Trimming took off 0 bases at V and 0 bases at J, with 10 bases between the two ends. CDR3 protein: CASSPPEDLSTDTQYF. The CDR3, as DNA: TGTGCCAGCTCACCACCGGAGGACCTCAGCACAGATACGCAGTATTTT.

This chain joins TRBV30 and TRBJ2-1; 8 positions agree with TRBD2. Losses at the gene ends were 3 bases for V and 2 bases for J; bases not matched to a gene: 3. The CDR3 is 14 residues long. Per germline, CDR1 GTSNPN and CDR2 SVGIG (reference sequence). CDR3 sequence: CAWRERGTYNEQFF. Here the CDR3 DNA reads TGTGCCTGGAGAGAGCGGGGGACCTACAATGAGCAGTTCTTC. Looking up the rest from reference TRBV30 and TRBJ2-1 gives the full variable domain: SQTIHQWPATLVQPVGSPLSLECTVEGTSNPNLYWYRQAAGRGLQLLFYSVGIGQISSEVPQNLSASRPQDRQFILSSKKLLLSDSGFYLCAWRERGTYNEQFFGPGTRLTVL.

J is TRBJ2-7 and V is TRBV21-1; the table names TRBD1, a call not compared with the DNA. TRBV21-1 is annotated as a pseudogene. This CDR3 is built from 16 residues. The CDR3 is CASSKAQDRVAYEQYF. In DNA, the CDR3 is TGTGCCAGCAGCAAAGCCCAGGACAGGGTCGCCTACGAGCAGTACTTC.